One sample yielded the 3 T cell receptor beta chains listed below, sequenced in a study of T cell repertoires in cytomegalovirus infection. The antigens of these receptors remain unknown. TCRdb independently ran MiXCR on the reads; one entry per CDR3 protein. This table holds about 890,000 distinct CDR3 sequences, approximately 32% found once. The sequenced sample was cultured CD8+ T cells from PBMCs, obtained from culture after CMV antigen stimulation. These receptors originate from a human donor in good health (CMV status not recorded). Some clones in this sample may be carry-over from other donors' samples.

This clonotype was observed a handful of times. The V gene is TRBV12-3 or TRBV12-4, the J gene TRBJ1-4; no firm D call. Between the trimmed V and J ends, which lost 3 bases and 11 bases, there was a span of 25 bases. This CDR3 is built from 17 residues. This CDR3 is CASSFEPWTAPMVKLFF. CDR3 sequence (DNA): TGTGCCAGCAGTTTTGAGCCCTGGACTGCTCCCATGGTGAAACTGTTTTTT.

The J gene is TRBJ2-1, the V gene TRBV20-1; no reliable D call. Germline CDR1 reads DFQATT; CDR2 reads SNEGSKA (reference sequence). The V end lost 1 base, the J end lost 5 bases, and 6 bases lay between the germline ends. This CDR3 has 12 amino acids. This chain's CDR3 is CSARAYDNEQFF. The CDR3 nucleotides read TGCAGTGCTAGAGCATACGACAATGAGCAGTTCTTC.

This clonotype was seen a few times. The chain couples TRBV9 to TRBJ2-3; 9 bases match TRBD1. V gave up 4 bases and J gave up 8 bases; unmatched junction bases: 8. CDR1 SGDLS and CDR2 YYNGEE come from the germline V gene. This CDR3 has 14 residues. The CDR3 reads CASSPQGAQVTQYF. The CDR3 DNA reads as TGTGCCAGCAGCCCACAGGGGGCTCAAGTTACGCAGTATTTT.